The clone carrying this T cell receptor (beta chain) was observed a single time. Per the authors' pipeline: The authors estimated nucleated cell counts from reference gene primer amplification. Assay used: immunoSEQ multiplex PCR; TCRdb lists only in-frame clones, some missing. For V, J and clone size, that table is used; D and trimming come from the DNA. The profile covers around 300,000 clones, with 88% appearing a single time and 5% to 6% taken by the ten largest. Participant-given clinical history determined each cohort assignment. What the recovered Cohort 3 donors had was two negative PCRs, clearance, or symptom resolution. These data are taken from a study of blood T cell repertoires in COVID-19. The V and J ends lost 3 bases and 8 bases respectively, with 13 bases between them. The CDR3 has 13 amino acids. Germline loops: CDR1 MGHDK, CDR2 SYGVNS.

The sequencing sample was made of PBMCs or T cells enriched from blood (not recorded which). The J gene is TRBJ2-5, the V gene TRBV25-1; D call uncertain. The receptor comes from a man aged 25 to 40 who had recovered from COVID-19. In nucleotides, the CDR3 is TGTGCCAGCAGTGACCCTCTTCATAGCACCCAGTACTTC. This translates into CASSDPLHSTQYF.